The 27 T cell receptor beta chains given below trace back to one sample, sequenced in a study of T cells in Graves' hyperthyroidism and ophthalmopathy. Amplification yielded TCR beta CDR3 regions, with RNA transcripts as the source. HTBI primers were employed in a first-round RT-PCR of the TCR CDR3. TCRdb processed the multiplex PCR reads anew with MiXCR; each CDR3 protein has one entry. The data show approximately 610,000 distinct CDR3 sequences, approximately 14% seen once. The sample comprised blood. The receptor set was obtained from a woman between 40 and 50 years old with Graves' ophthalmopathy.

This clonotype was picked up a small number of times. This chain uses TRBV6-1 with TRBJ2-4; 7 bases match TRBD1. This CDR3 spans 15 amino acids. With 6 bases clipped from V and 0 bases from J, the junction kept 5 bases outside the gene matches. The germline gives CDR1 MNHNS, CDR2 SASEGT. This CDR3 reads CASRGQALAKNIQYF. The CDR3 bases are TGTGCCAGCAGAGGACAGGCCTTAGCCAAAAACATTCAGTACTTC.

This clonotype was detected ten times or more. The CDR3 sequence: CSARGTTGANVLTF. CDR3 DNA sequence: TGCAGTGCTAGAGGGACCACTGGGGCCAACGTCCTGACTTTC. The chain combines TRBV20-1 with TRBJ2-6; no clear D. CDR3 length equals 14 residues. With 1 base removed from V and 2 bases from J, the gap between germline ends came to 6 bases. Germline V CDR1 and CDR2: DFQATT, SNEGSKA (reference sequence).

This clonotype was seen only a few times. V and J are TRBV6-2 or TRBV6-3 and TRBJ2-2; D uncertain. CDR1 is MNHEY and CDR2 is SVGEGT in the germline V gene. The V and J ends lost 6 bases and 7 bases respectively, with 21 bases between them. The CDR3 runs to 16 residues. CDR3 region: CASRKDAKKVYGELFF. The DNA of the CDR3 is TGTGCCAGCAGGAAGGACGCGAAGAAGGTCTACGGGGAGCTGTTTTTT.

Ten or more counts support this clonotype. The chain is built from TRBV20-1 and TRBJ2-7; 11 bases match TRBD2. The CDR3 is 13 amino acids. CDR1 is DFQATT, CDR2 SNEGSKA, per germline (reference sequence). V dropped 3 bases and J dropped 4; count of bases not matched to a gene: 2. The CDR3 DNA sequence: TGCAGTGCTAGGAGACTAGCGGGGTACGAGCAGTACTTC. Protein: CSARRLAGYEQYF.

This clonotype was recorded a few times. This chain links TRBV28 with TRBJ1-1; D ambiguous. The germline gives CDR1 MDHEN, CDR2 SYDVKM. The CDR3 consists of 14 residues. Trimming took 5 bases from V and 1 from J, leaving 11 bases between them. CDR3 DNA: TGTGCCAGCAGTCTCACCTACAGGAACACTGAAGCTTTCTTT. This translates into CASSLTYRNTEAFF.

The chain recombines TRBV24-1 with TRBJ2-5; 7 positions agree with TRBD2. J was trimmed by 3 bases and V by 4 bases; bases with no gene match: 19. Germline assignment: CDR1 KGHDR and CDR2 SFDVKD. The CDR3 totals 19 residues. CDR3 amino acids: CATSESGLLTGEVEETQYF. The CDR3 bases are TGTGCCACCAGTGAGTCGGGACTACTCACCGGGGAGGTAGAAGAGACCCAGTACTTC.

At least ten counts were recorded for this clonotype. The chain uses TRBV2 and TRBJ2-7; D may be TRBD1 or TRBD2 (5 bases each). Trimming took 8 bases from V and 4 from J, leaving 21 bases between them. CDR3 size: 15 residues. Germline V gene data show CDR1 as SNHLY and CDR2 as FYNNEI. The CDR3 DNA is TGTGCCAGCCTCTCTGGGACCCTAAAAGGGTACGAGCAGTACTTC. Translating gives CASLSGTLKGYEQYF.

This clonotype showed up many times. The chain combines TRBV20-1 with TRBJ2-4; maybe TRBD1 (5 bases). The germline CDR1 and CDR2 sequences are DFQATT and SNEGSKA (reference sequence). V was clipped by 3 bases and J by 0 bases, with 15 bases between them. The CDR3 runs to 16 residues. CDR3 loop: CSASGATGLAKNIQYF. Written as DNA, the CDR3 is TGCAGTGCTAGTGGGGCCACTGGCCTAGCCAAAAACATTCAGTACTTC.

This clonotype was recorded many times. The rearrangement joins TRBV12-3 or TRBV12-4 to TRBJ2-5; D gene ambiguous. V shed 3 bases and J shed 10 bases, with 12 bases lying between them. The CDR3 extends over 12 amino acids. CDR3 loop: CASSFIKGDQYF. The CDR3 DNA is TGTGCCAGCAGTTTTATTAAAGGTGACCAGTACTTC.

The sample holds many counts of this clonotype. This chain connects TRBV6-5 to TRBJ2-5; TRBD2 agrees at 8 bases. The germline V gene encodes CDR1 MNHEY and CDR2 SVGAGI. This CDR3 region has 15 residues. Trimming took 2 bases from V and 4 from J; bases not matched to a gene: 6. CDR3 sequence: CASSYGREERETQYF. The CDR3 DNA reads TGTGCCAGCAGTTACGGGCGGGAGGAGCGAGAGACCCAGTACTTC.

This clonotype was found a few times. V gene TRBV9 combines with J gene TRBJ1-2; D not resolved. The CDR3 covers 14 residues. Germline lookup yields CDR1 SGDLS and CDR2 YYNGEE. Trimming shortened V by 3 bases and J by 1 base, and 10 bases separated the two germline ends. Written as DNA, the CDR3 is TGTGCCAGCAGCGAACTGGGAAATAACTATGGCTACACCTTC. Its protein product is CASSELGNNYGYTF.

This clonotype occurred many times. The V and J genes are TRBV28 and TRBJ2-7; 7 nucleotides match TRBD1. The CDR3 spans 18 residues. Trimming at V came to 4 bases and at J to 3 bases, leaving 18 bases not matched to a gene. From germline, CDR1 is MDHEN and CDR2 SYDVKM. The DNA of the CDR3 is TGTGCCAGCAGTTCCTCTTTCGACAGGGAAAGGTTTCTCTACGAGCAGTACTTC. Its protein is CASSSSFDRERFLYEQYF.

This clonotype was observed many times. The gene calls are TRBV11-2 and TRBJ2-5; TRBD2 aligns across 11 bases. The germline V gene encodes CDR1 SGHAT and CDR2 FQNNGV. The trim removed 5 bases at V and 5 bases at J, leaving 4 bases unmatched. There are 14 residues in the CDR3. The CDR3 nucleotides are TGTGCCAGCAGCCAACTAGCGGGAGTTGAGACCCAGTACTTC. Protein product: CASSQLAGVETQYF.

This clonotype was detected only a few times. CDR3 nucleotides: TGTGCCAGCAGTCTACCCCTTTCAGGACGGGGGTACGAGCAGTACTTC. Amino acid sequence: CASSLPLSGRGYEQYF. J is TRBJ2-7 and V is TRBV28, with D perhaps matching TRBD2 (6 bases). CDR1 MDHEN and CDR2 SYDVKM come from the germline V gene. The ends were cut back, 5 bases at V and 4 bases at J, with 21 bases in the middle. The CDR3 length is 16 residues.

The rearrangement links TRBV20-1 to TRBJ2-3; D might be TRBD2 (5 bases). V lost 0 bases, J lost 11 bases, and 18 bases lay in between. The CDR3 loop spans 14 amino acids. The germline V gene has CDR1 DFQATT and CDR2 SNEGSKA (reference sequence). The CDR3 coding sequence is TGCAGTGCTAGAGAGGACTCGACCCGAGTGGAGCAGTATTTT. It yields the protein CSAREDSTRVEQYF.

This clonotype occurred a few times. V and J are TRBV18 and TRBJ1-1; D is perhaps TRBD1 (6 bases). The V end was cut by 8 bases, the J end by 4 bases, with 17 bases between. The CDR3 length is 14 residues. Germline CDR1 reads KGHSH; CDR2 reads LQKENI. The CDR3 DNA reads as TGTGCCAGCCTGTCGACAGGAGGAATCACTGAAGCTTTCTTT. Translating it yields CASLSTGGITEAFF.

The rearrangement uses TRBV2 and TRBJ2-4; D is undetermined. With 6 bases removed from V and 2 bases from J, the gap between germline ends came to 8 bases. The germline V gene encodes CDR1 SNHLY and CDR2 FYNNEI. The CDR3 runs 13 residues. Here the CDR3 reads CASSGDSKNIQYF. Written as DNA, the CDR3 is TGTGCCAGCAGCGGAGACTCCAAAAACATTCAGTACTTC. The full variable domain, rest sourced from reference TRBV2 and TRBJ2-4, is EPEVTQTPSHQVTQMGQEVILRCVPISNHLYFYWYRQILGQKVEFLVSFYNNEISEKSEIFDDQFSVERPDGSNFTLKIRSTKLEDSAMYFCASSGDSKNIQYFGAGTRLSVL.

This clonotype came up many times. The genes are TRBV20-1 and TRBJ2-4, with a weak D call TRBD2 (6 bases). Trimming removed 1 base at V and 5 bases at J, with 15 bases between. Germline loops: CDR1 DFQATT, CDR2 SNEGSKA (reference sequence). CDR3 size: 15 residues. CDR3 region: CSARVPGSGQNIQYF. DNA of the CDR3: TGCAGTGCTAGAGTCCCCGGGAGTGGCCAAAACATTCAGTACTTC.

The rearrangement links TRBV11-2 to TRBJ1-2; tentative D call: TRBD1 (5 bases). With 5 bases removed from V and 7 bases from J, the gap between germline ends came to 14 bases. In germline, CDR1 is SGHAT, CDR2 FQNNGV. The CDR3 length is 13 residues. As DNA, the CDR3 is TGTGCCAGCAGCCCAGAACGGGGGGTTGGCTACACCTTC. This encodes CASSPERGVGYTF.

This clonotype showed up just a few times. This chain links TRBV2 with TRBJ1-6; TRBD1 matches 8 bases. The germline gives CDR1 SNHLY, CDR2 FYNNEI. This CDR3 is built from 16 residues. V dropped 6 bases and J dropped 9; count of bases not matched to a gene: 13. Here the CDR3 reads CASRNSPGGAGSPLHF. The CDR3 bases are TGTGCCAGCAGGAATAGCCCAGGGGGCGCGGGTTCACCCCTCCACTTT.

This clonotype was counted at least ten times. V usage is TRBV12-3 or TRBV12-4 and J usage is TRBJ1-2, with unresolved D. The CDR3 is made up of 13 amino acids. V lost 1 base and J 7 bases, leaving 10 bases between the germline ends. This CDR3 is CASSLGPKRGYTF. Written as DNA, the CDR3 is TGTGCCAGCAGTTTAGGCCCCAAGCGTGGCTACACCTTC.

This clonotype was found many times. V gene TRBV11-2 combines with J gene TRBJ2-5; 7 bases line up with TRBD2. V was pared by 5 bases and J by 5 bases, with 8 bases of the junction left unmatched. Germline V CDR1 and CDR2: SGHAT, FQNNGV. The CDR3 totals 14 residues. CDR3 amino acids: CASSPGPGGETQYF. The CDR3 DNA is TGTGCCAGCAGCCCCGGGCCCGGGGGGGAGACCCAGTACTTC.

This clonotype has just a few counts. The CDR3 nucleotides read TGTGCCAGCAGCCGACTGACAGCGCCCGATGAAGCTTTCTTT. Residues: CASSRLTAPDEAFF. This chain joins TRBV3-1 and TRBJ1-1; weak D call: TRBD1 (5 bases). CDR1 is LGHDT, CDR2 YNNKEL, per germline (reference sequence). Trimming shortened V by 4 bases and J by 7 bases, and 16 bases separated the two germline ends. The CDR3 runs to 14 residues.

This clonotype occurred many times. The V call is TRBV29-1, the J call TRBJ2-5, with TRBD1 matching over 7 bases. Germline-derived CDR1 and CDR2 are SQVTM and ANQGSEA. The CDR3 totals 14 residues. Trimming cost V 1 base and J 0 bases; bases outside gene matches: 2. The CDR3 is CSVEAGGHQETQYF. The CDR3 DNA follows: TGCAGCGTTGAAGCAGGGGGACACCAAGAGACCCAGTACTTC. The full variable domain, with the rest looked up from reference TRBV29-1 and TRBJ2-5, is SAVISQKPSRDICQRGTSLTIQCQVDSQVTMMFWYRQQPGQSLTLIATANQGSEATYESGFVIDKFPISRPNLTFSTLTVSNMSPEDSSIYLCSVEAGGHQETQYFGPGTRLLVL.

Ten or more counts support this clonotype. The chain has TRBV25-1 and TRBJ1-2; TRBD1 matches at 8 bases. The CDR3 is made up of 15 amino acids. J gave up 4 bases and V 8 bases, and 12 bases lay outside the gene matches. The V gene's germline CDR1 is MGHDK and CDR2 SYGVNS. The CDR3 spells CASQPQGANPYGYTF. The CDR3 region has the DNA TGTGCCAGCCAACCCCAGGGGGCGAATCCCTATGGCTACACCTTC.

At least ten counts were recorded for this clonotype. V usage is TRBV6-1 and J usage is TRBJ1-2; D is undetermined. The CDR3 contains 13 residues. Deletions cut 6 bases from V and 2 bases from J, with 10 bases between. The germline gives CDR1 MNHNS, CDR2 SASEGT. CDR3 sequence: CASRGQENYGYTF. In DNA, the CDR3 is TGTGCCAGCAGGGGTCAGGAGAACTATGGCTACACCTTC.

This clonotype showed up many times. The chain couples TRBV10-1 to TRBJ2-7; 12 bases fit TRBD2. V lost 6 bases to trimming and J lost 6 bases; unmatched junction nucleotides: 12. Germline V gene data show CDR1 as WNHNN and CDR2 as SYGVQD (reference sequence). The CDR3 contains 16 residues. The CDR3 spells CASSRLAGESLGEQYF. CDR3 DNA: TGCGCCAGCAGCAGACTAGCGGGGGAATCTCTGGGCGAGCAGTACTTC.